This TCR beta chain is from a study of T cells in narcolepsy. Regarding the study as a whole: Autoreactive HCRT-specific and TRIB2-specific clonotypes were marked in same-patient CSF-versus-blood CD4+ comparisons. Blood of same and different patients, but not healthy controls, reportedly held recurring autoreactive clonotypes. No autoreactive T cell clone sequences appeared in some memory CD4+ repertoires.

Concerning this clone itself: The antigen remains unidentified.

Assay used: immunoSEQ multiplex PCR; TCRdb lists only in-frame clones, some missing. Altogether about 32,000 clones are present, less than 90% being singletons, with the ten largest covering approximately 0.66%. The clonotype comes from a human donor in good health. The specimen was memory (CD45RA-) CD4+ T cells from blood.

This CDR3 is CASSQERTGADTQYF. CDR3 coding DNA: TGCGCCAGCAGCCAAGAACGGACAGGGGCAGATACGCAGTATTTT. The chain employs TRBV4-3 and TRBJ2-3, with TRBD1 matching 9 bases. The CDR3 loop spans 15 amino acids. Per the germline V gene, CDR1 is LGHNA and CDR2 is YSLEER. With 0 bases clipped from V and 4 bases from J, the junction kept 2 bases outside the gene matches.